This passage covers 27 T cell receptor beta chains from one sample sequenced in a study of cytomegalovirus exposure and HLA in healthy donors. Amplification used 60 Vbeta primers and 13 Jbeta primers. The assay was immunoSEQ multiplex PCR, and TCRdb's table has in-frame clones only and misses some. This repertoire shows about 300,000 clones, approximately 90% found once; its top ten account for 3.5% to 4%. Source material: PBMCs. Receptors originate from a man between 35 and 55 years old in good health and CMV-seropositive.

CDR3 loop: CASSPGTGRRYQETQYF. The CDR3 nucleotides are TGTGCCAGTAGCCCTGGGACAGGGCGACGGTACCAAGAGACCCAGTACTTC. This chain links TRBV19 with TRBJ2-5; 9 bases map to TRBD1. V gave up 6 bases and J gave up 0 bases; unmatched junction bases: 11. This CDR3 spans 17 amino acids. The germline V gene encodes CDR1 LNHDA and CDR2 SQIVND (reference sequence).

V gene TRBV19 combines with J gene TRBJ2-1; D may be TRBD2 (5 bases). The CDR3 runs 15 residues. V dropped 5 bases and J dropped 3 bases, with 14 bases sitting between them. Germline CDR1 and CDR2: LNHDA and SQIVND (reference sequence). CDR3 coding DNA: TGTGCCAGTAGTTTTTCCCGGGATCTCTACAATGAGCAGTTCTTC. Protein product: CASSFSRDLYNEQFF.

The rearrangement joins TRBV28 to TRBJ2-5, with no clear D. The DNA end is a closer match to TRBJ2-7, so the J assignment may be wrong. CDR1 is MDHEN, CDR2 SYDVKM, per germline. This CDR3 is built from 14 residues. CDR3 protein: CASSLAARSYEQYF. The CDR3 DNA follows: TGTGCCAGCAGTTTGGCGGCTCGTTCCTACGAGCAGTACTTC.

The chain joins TRBV5-1 to TRBJ2-5; D gene ambiguous. Trimming removed 0 bases at V and 8 bases at J, with 5 bases between. The CDR3 has 11 residues. Germline values: CDR1 SGHRS, CDR2 YFSETQ. DNA of the CDR3: TGCGCCAGCAGCTTGGTAACTACCCAGTACTTC. Encoded protein: CASSLVTTQYF.

V usage is TRBV28 and J usage is TRBJ2-5; possibly TRBD1 for D (8 bases). V lost 9 bases and J 1 base, leaving 15 bases between the germline ends. Per the germline V gene, CDR1 is MDHEN and CDR2 is SYDVKM. The CDR3 runs 14 residues. The CDR3 region has the DNA TGTGCCAGTACAGGGGGGGGATTCCAAGAGACCCAGTACTTC. It codes for CASTGGGFQETQYF.

The V call is TRBV27, the J call TRBJ2-2; 7 bases map to TRBD2. V lost 1 base, J lost 5 bases, and 1 base stayed unmatched. The CDR3 is 14 amino acids. Germline-derived CDR1 and CDR2 are MNHEY and SMNVEV (reference sequence). The CDR3 here is CASSLLRETGELFF. As DNA, the CDR3 is TGTGCCAGCAGTTTATTGCGGGAGACCGGGGAGCTGTTTTTT.

The chain uses TRBV27 and TRBJ2-7; 10 nucleotides agree with TRBD2. The CDR3 runs 13 residues. The J segment lost 6 bases and the V segment lost 5 bases, leaving 4 bases of the junction unmatched. In germline, CDR1 is MNHEY, CDR2 SMNVEV (reference sequence). The CDR3 protein is CASSPRTSGEQYF. The CDR3 DNA follows: TGTGCCAGCAGTCCCCGGACTAGCGGCGAGCAGTACTTC.

The genes are TRBV6-5 and TRBJ2-7; TRBD1 aligns across 7 bases. The V gene's germline CDR1 is MNHEY and CDR2 SVGAGI. This CDR3 has 16 amino acids. The V gene end was trimmed by 4 bases and the J gene end by 3 bases; junction bases not matched to a gene: 12. The chain's CDR3 is CASSFGTALSGYEQYF. CDR3 nucleotides: TGTGCCAGCAGTTTCGGGACAGCCCTTTCGGGCTACGAGCAGTACTTC.

The rearrangement uses TRBV7-2 and TRBJ1-1, with TRBD1 identical over 9 bases. The trim removed 5 bases at V and 10 bases at J, leaving 5 bases unmatched. There are 12 residues in the CDR3. Germline-derived CDR1 and CDR2 are SGHTA and FQGNSA. The CDR3 DNA sequence: TGTGCCAGCAGCCTTGACAGGGGGGTAGCTTTCTTT. This sequence encodes CASSLDRGVAFF. Drawing the rest from reference TRBV7-2 and TRBJ1-1, the complete variable domain is GAGVSQSPSNKVTEKGKDVELRCDPISGHTALYWYRQSLGQGLEFLIYFQGNSAPDKSGLPSDRFSAERTGGSVSTLTIQRTQQEDSAVYLCASSLDRGVAFFGQGTRLTVV.

The count of this clone is one. The chain has TRBV15 and TRBJ1-5; a weak D match, TRBD1 (6 bases). Germline V CDR1 and CDR2: LNHNV, YYDKDF (reference sequence). Trimming stripped 6 bases from V and 4 bases from J, with 19 bases between. CDR3 length: 16 amino acids. The CDR3 spells CATSRDRPLWNQPQHF. DNA for the CDR3: TGTGCCACCAGTCGCGACAGGCCCCTATGGAATCAGCCCCAGCATTTT.

The rearrangement joins TRBV28 to TRBJ2-7; D uncertain. This CDR3 comprises 12 residues. V was trimmed by 2 bases and J by 6 bases, leaving 8 bases between them. Germline CDR1 and CDR2: MDHEN and SYDVKM. In DNA, the CDR3 is TGTGCCAGCAGTTTAGTAGCTCCCGAGCAGTACTTC. It is translated as CASSLVAPEQYF.

As for this clone: Its ends do not fully match the called genes, so a read error is possible. The chain joins TRBV7-9 to TRBJ1-5, with 8 bases lining up with TRBD1. The germline gives CDR1 SEHNR, CDR2 FQNEAQ (reference sequence). The CDR3 loop spans 15 amino acids. The CDR3 DNA is TGTTCCAGCAGCTTAGGGACAGGTTTTAATCAGCCCCAGCATTTT. Translating gives CSSSLGTGFNQPQHF.

In regard to this clone: This sample also contains other DNA sequences that code for the same CDR3. The chain has TRBV18 and TRBJ1-2; tentative D call: TRBD1 (5 bases). CDR1 and CDR2 from the germline V gene are KGHSH and LQKENI. This CDR3 comprises 13 residues. Trimming removed 2 bases at V and 8 bases at J, with 12 bases between. CDR3 loop: CASSPTSQEGYTF. The CDR3 coding sequence is TGTGCCAGCTCACCAACCTCACAGGAGGGCTACACCTTC. Using reference TRBV18 and TRBJ1-2 for the parts outside the CDR3, the full variable domain is NAGVMQNPRHLVRRRGQEARLRCSPMKGHSHVYWYRQLPEEGLKFMVYLQKENIIDESGMPKERFSAEFPKEGPSILRIQQVVRGDSAAYFCASSPTSQEGYTFGSGTRLTVV.

This sequence joins TRBV7-2 and TRBJ1-2; 7 nucleotides agree with TRBD1. Trimming took 2 bases from V and 3 from J; bases not matched to a gene: 0. Germline CDR1 SGHTA, CDR2 FQGNSA. This CDR3 spans 13 amino acids. DNA for the CDR3: TGTGCCAGCAGCTTACAGGGGGACTATGGCTACACCTTC. Amino acid sequence: CASSLQGDYGYTF.

The V gene is TRBV5-5, the J gene TRBJ1-2; 9 nucleotides agree with TRBD1. With V trimmed by 4 bases and J by 9 bases, 4 bases remained unmatched. This CDR3 is built from 12 residues. CDR1 is SGHKS and CDR2 is YYEKEE in the germline V gene (reference sequence). CDR3 sequence: CASSRTGDRYTF. CDR3 bases: TGTGCCAGCAGCCGGACAGGGGATCGCTACACCTTC.

V and J are TRBV5-1 and TRBJ1-5, with D possibly being TRBD1 (5 bases). V lost 0 bases to trimming and J lost 6 bases, with 13 bases between them. Germline V lookup: CDR1 SGHRS, CDR2 YFSETQ. The CDR3 loop spans 15 amino acids. As DNA, the CDR3 is TGCGCCAGCAGCTTGGTAGGGGAAAGTGGTCAGCCCCAGCATTTT. Amino acids: CASSLVGESGQPQHF.

The rearrangement uses TRBV6-5 and TRBJ2-1; tentative D call: TRBD2 (5 bases). V shed 5 bases and J shed 10 bases, with 9 bases lying between them. The CDR3 runs 11 residues. Germline assignment: CDR1 MNHEY and CDR2 SVGAGI. The CDR3 nucleotides are TGTGCCAGCAGTCTCCCGGGGGAGCAGTTCTTC. Translating gives CASSLPGEQFF.

The chain has TRBV21-1 and TRBJ2-7; the DNA was not used to check the table's D call, TRBD1. TRBV21-1 is a recognized pseudogene. The CDR3 is 17 amino acids. DNA of the CDR3: TGTGCCAGCAGCAAAAGGGGGGGACAGGGGGTTCCCTACGAGCAGTACTTC. It yields the protein CASSKRGGQGVPYEQYF.

This clone was seen just once. The chain links TRBV28 to TRBJ2-7; 7 nucleotides line up with TRBD1. Germline loops: CDR1 MDHEN, CDR2 SYDVKM. Trimming removed 3 bases from V and 7 bases from J; junction bases left unmatched: 12. This CDR3 contains 15 residues. The CDR3 DNA is TGTGCCAGCAGTTTTCCCACACAGGGGCAGCGGGAGCAGTACTTC. Residues: CASSFPTQGQREQYF.

The chain combines TRBV11-3 with TRBJ2-1, with 8 bases fitting TRBD2. From germline, CDR1 is SGHNT and CDR2 YENEEA. Trimming at V came to 5 bases and at J to 5 bases, leaving 8 bases not matched to a gene. The CDR3 runs to 15 residues. The CDR3 nucleotides read TGTGCCAGCAGCCTACGGACTAGCCTGAACAATGAGCAGTTCTTC. It yields the protein CASSLRTSLNNEQFF. Full variable domain (remainder filled in from reference TRBV11-3 and TRBJ2-1): EAGVVQSPRYKIIEKKQPVAFWCNPISGHNTLYWYLQNLGQGPELLIRYENEEAVDDSQLPKDRFSAERLKGVDSTLKIQPAELGDSAVYLCASSLRTSLNNEQFFGPGTRLTVL.

CDR3 in DNA: TGTGCCAGCAGTCGATTTTTAACCGGGTTAGATGACCTTAGCAATCAGCCCCAGCATTTT. It codes for CASSRFLTGLDDLSNQPQHF. This rearrangement joins TRBV28 to TRBJ1-5; D gene unclear. This CDR3 is built from 20 residues. Germline V lookup: CDR1 MDHEN, CDR2 SYDVKM. The V end lost 5 bases, the J end lost 0 bases, and 26 bases lay between the germline ends.

This chain connects TRBV6-6 to TRBJ1-1; tentative D call: TRBD1 (6 bases). This CDR3 has 15 amino acids. The germline CDR1 and CDR2 sequences are MNHNY and SVGAGI (reference sequence). With 4 bases removed from V and 0 bases from J, the gap between germline ends came to 12 bases. The CDR3 reads CASSSSGTLNTEAFF. The CDR3 DNA reads TGTGCCAGCAGTTCCTCAGGGACATTGAACACTGAAGCTTTCTTT.

V and J are TRBV27 and TRBJ2-3; 11 bases fit TRBD2. Germline trimming cut 5 bases from V and 8 bases from J; bases unmatched to any gene: 9. The CDR3 extends over 15 amino acids. Germline-derived CDR1 and CDR2 are MNHEY and SMNVEV (reference sequence). Written as DNA, the CDR3 is TGTGCCAGCAGTCCATCGTTAGCGGGAGGGCGTACGCAGTATTTT. Translated: CASSPSLAGGRTQYF.

The chain recombines TRBV25-1 with TRBJ2-1; D is possibly TRBD1 (6 bases). V was cut by 6 bases and J by 5 bases, with 14 bases left in between. CDR3 size: 14 residues. Per germline, CDR1 MGHDK and CDR2 SYGVNS. In DNA, the CDR3 is TGTGCCAGCAGCGAACAGGGTTCGAACAATGAGCAGTTCTTC. Translating it yields CASSEQGSNNEQFF.

This clone has more than one count but fewer than ten. This chain links TRBV28 with TRBJ1-5; 7 bases match TRBD1. J gave up 3 bases and V 1 base, and 6 bases lay outside the gene matches. CDR3 length equals 16 residues. Germline lookup yields CDR1 MDHEN and CDR2 SYDVKM. In DNA form, the CDR3 reads TGTGCCAGCAGTTTATTGCCAGGGGGTGACAATCAGCCCCAGCATTTT. Residues: CASSLLPGGDNQPQHF.

The rearrangement links TRBV5-1 to TRBJ2-1; D is unclear. Germline values: CDR1 SGHRS, CDR2 YFSETQ. V was shortened by 1 base and J by 4 bases, with 9 bases between the two germline ends. The CDR3 extends over 14 amino acids. This CDR3 reads CASSLPALYNEQFF. CDR3 DNA: TGCGCCAGCAGCTTGCCAGCGCTATACAATGAGCAGTTCTTC.

The V call is TRBV11-2, the J call TRBJ1-5; D is undetermined. The V gene's germline CDR1 is SGHAT and CDR2 FQNNGV. The germline V and J ends were trimmed by 2 bases and 6 bases, with 14 bases remaining between them. The CDR3 loop spans 15 amino acids. CDR3 DNA sequence: TGTGCCAGCAGCTTAACGTCGGGGAGAGGTCAGCCCCAGCATTTT. Residues: CASSLTSGRGQPQHF. The full variable domain, rest sourced from reference TRBV11-2 and TRBJ1-5, is EAGVAQSPRYKIIEKRQSVAFWCNPISGHATLYWYQQILGQGPKLLIQFQNNGVVDDSQLPKDRFSAERLKGVDSTLKIQPAKLEDSAVYLCASSLTSGRGQPQHFGDGTRLSIL.